This T cell receptor (beta chain) came from a study of blood T cell repertoires in COVID-19. Per the authors' pipeline: Amplified reference gene primers provided the basis for estimating nucleated cell counts. TCRdb's copy holds only in-frame clones and misses some; the assay was immunoSEQ multiplex PCR. The V and J calls and clone size were taken over from that table, and D and trimming were inferred from the DNA. The sample yields fewer than 300,000 clones, roughly 92% seen once. The TCR sequence derives from a woman under 40 with COVID-19, enrolled during active disease. Sequences were obtained from peripheral blood.

The chain's CDR3 is CASRERTGGNQPQHF. The CDR3 DNA is TGTGCCAGTAGAGAAAGGACAGGGGGCAATCAGCCCCAGCATTTT. This chain joins TRBV19 and TRBJ1-5, with 9 bases that match TRBD1. The CDR3 spans 15 residues. Germline V CDR1 and CDR2: LNHDA, SQIVND (reference sequence). The J segment lost 2 bases and the V segment lost 6 bases, leaving 5 bases of the junction unmatched.